Listed below are T cell receptor beta chains from one sample, sequenced in a study of blood T cells in healthy people across ages. Each CDR3 protein gets one entry after TCRdb re-called the 5' RACE reads with MiXCR. The sample has around 1,500,000 distinct CDR3 sequences; approximately 40% are singletons. The sample was blood. The receptor source for this set is a woman in her late teens or twenties in good health. Both conserved end residues are part of each CDR3. Fields, in order: V gene, J gene, D gene, clone size, CDR3 DNA, CDR3 protein. D genes are given only for firm matches. A clone size is listed for some rows: how often the clone was seen (once, few, many), or a class if it is expanded.

>TRBV6-1|TRBJ2-3|TRBD2|once
TGTGCCAGCAGCGGTCGGGGGGGCAGCCCAGATACGCAGTATTTT
CASSGRGGSPDTQYF
>TRBV6-5|TRBJ2-4|.|once
TGTGCCAGCAGTAATCGACAGGGACTAGCCAAAAACATTCAGTACTTC
CASSNRQGLAKNIQYF
>TRBV29-1|TRBJ1-4|.|.
TGCAGCGTTCTCAGGGTGGCGGGTGAAGAAAAACTGTTTTTT
CSVLRVAGEEKLFF
>TRBV7-2|TRBJ2-1|.|.
TGTGCCAGCAGCGTATCAGGGCCGGTCAATGAGCAGTTCTTC
CASSVSGPVNEQFF
>TRBV20-1|TRBJ2-7|.|.
TGCAGTGCCCTTCTCCCCCCCTACAATGAGCAGTACTTC
CSALLPPYNEQYF
>TRBV5-1|TRBJ2-7|.|.
TGCGCCAGCAGCAACACCTACGAGCAGTACTTC
CASSNTYEQYF
>TRBV6-5|TRBJ2-1|.|few
TGTGCCAGCAGTTACGGCCAGGTCTCCTACAATGAGCAGTTCTTC
CASSYGQVSYNEQFF
>TRBV7-9|TRBJ2-1|.|.
TGTGCCAGCAGCTTTGGTGGGGGAGGGGGGAATGAGCAGTTCTTC
CASSFGGGGGNEQFF
>TRBV11-2|TRBJ1-5|TRBD1|few
TGTGCCAGCAGCTTAGACGGGACAGGATATACGCCCCAGCATTTT
CASSLDGTGYTPQHF
>TRBV5-4|TRBJ2-7|TRBD1|.
TGTGCCAGCAGCCCGGCCGGGACAGTCGGGGCCCACGAGCAGTACTTC
CASSPAGTVGAHEQYF
>TRBV28|TRBJ2-7|.|.
TGTGCCAGCAGTAGTCAAGGGTGGTACGAGCAGTACTTC
CASSSQGWYEQYF
>TRBV7-8|TRBJ1-2|.|few
TGTGCCAGCAGCTTAGCGCGGGGGGCCGATGGCTACACCTTC
CASSLARGADGYTF
>TRBV29-1|TRBJ2-1|.|.
TGCAGCGTAGTACCGCCGGGACCGTCCGACAATGGGCAGTTCTTC
CSVVPPGPSDNGQFF
>TRBV18|TRBJ2-5|.|few
TGTGCCAGCTCACCACCGGCGGGACCCCAAGAGACCCAGTACTTC
CASSPPAGPQETQYF
>TRBV12-3/TRBV12-4|TRBJ2-7|.|few
TGTGCCAGCAGTTTTTATTTGGGGGCGCCCTACGAGCAGTACTTC
CASSFYLGAPYEQYF
>TRBV12-3/TRBV12-4|TRBJ2-1|TRBD2|.
TGTGCCAGCACCTCCCAAACGGGAGGCCACAATGAGCAGTTCTTC
CASTSQTGGHNEQFF
>TRBV9|TRBJ2-1|TRBD1|few
TGTGCCAGCGACTCATCCCGGGACAGCTTCTACAATGAGCAGTTCTTC
CASDSSRDSFYNEQFF
>TRBV11-2|TRBJ2-5|TRBD1|.
TGTGCCAGCAGCTTACCGGGACAGGGACACCAAGAGACCCAGTACTTC
CASSLPGQGHQETQYF
>TRBV27|TRBJ2-5|TRBD2|few
TGTGCCAGCTCTTTTCAGGGACTAGGCTTAGAGACCCAGTACTTC
CASSFQGLGLETQYF
>TRBV4-1|TRBJ2-5|TRBD2|.
TGCGCCAGCAGCTTCAGACTAGCGGTAAACCAAGAGACCCAGTACTTC
CASSFRLAVNQETQYF
>TRBV5-1|TRBJ2-4|TRBD1|.
TGCGCCAGCAGCTTGGAGGAGAGGAACAGGGGAATTTCCAAAAACATTCAGTACTTC
CASSLEERNRGISKNIQYF
>TRBV2|TRBJ2-2|.|.
TGTGCCAGCAGTGATCATAGCGGGAACACCGGGGAGCTGTTTTTT
CASSDHSGNTGELFF
>TRBV14|TRBJ1-2|TRBD1|.
TGTGCCAGCAGCCAACTTCTCCCAAGGACAGGGAACTATGGCTACACCTTC
CASSQLLPRTGNYGYTF
>TRBV20-1|TRBJ1-2|.|few
TGCAGTGCTAGAGGACCAGGGGGCTACACCTTC
CSARGPGGYTF
>TRBV7-2|TRBJ2-7|.|many
TGTGCCAGCAGTGACAGCTACGAGCAGTACTTC
CASSDSYEQYF
>TRBV20-1|TRBJ1-5|.|.
TGCAGTGCCCTACATGGGGGCAGGGGTCAGCCCCAGCATTTT
CSALHGGRGQPQHF
>TRBV7-2|TRBJ2-7|.|few
TGTGCCAGCAGCTCGGGGCAGGGGTTCTTCTACGAGCAGTACTTC
CASSSGQGFFYEQYF
>TRBV5-6|TRBJ2-7|.|.
TGTACCAGCAGCCCCTGGACAACCTCCTACGAGCAGTACTTC
CTSSPWTTSYEQYF
>TRBV20-1|TRBJ2-1|TRBD2|.
TGCAGTGTCGTCCACCCACTAGCGGGAAGGGACAATGAGCAGTTCTTC
CSVVHPLAGRDNEQFF
>TRBV20-1|TRBJ1-6|.|few
TGCAGTGCCCAAAAAACAGGGAGCTCCTATAATTCACCCCTCCACTTT
CSAQKTGSSYNSPLHF
>TRBV4-1|TRBJ1-2|.|few
TGCGCCAGCAGCCAACCACCCAGGGGATATGGCTACACCTTC
CASSQPPRGYGYTF
>TRBV5-8|TRBJ2-3|TRBD2|once
TGTGCCAGCAGCTTGGCGGGGGTCGGGAGGGATACGCAGTATTTT
CASSLAGVGRDTQYF
>TRBV7-8|TRBJ2-5|.|.
TGTGCCAGCAGCTTAGCGTTGAACGAAGAGACCCAGTACTTC
CASSLALNEETQYF
>TRBV7-2|TRBJ1-1|.|.
TGTGCCAGCAGCTTAGGGGGGGCATGGCGGGCTTTCTTT
CASSLGGAWRAFF
>TRBV2|TRBJ1-2|.|.
TGTGCCAGCAGTGAACCCGGACAGACCTATGGCTACACCTTC
CASSEPGQTYGYTF
>TRBV9|TRBJ2-3|.|.
TGTGCCAGCAGCGTAGGGTGGTTTCGCACAGATACGCAGTATTTT
CASSVGWFRTDTQYF
>TRBV29-1|TRBJ2-5|.|.
TGCAGCGTTGATAATGGGGGGAAACAAGAGACCCAGTACTTC
CSVDNGGKQETQYF
>TRBV20-1|TRBJ2-7|.|.
TGCAGTGCTAGAGATGGCTCGAAGGGATCCTACGAGCAGTACTTC
CSARDGSKGSYEQYF
>TRBV7-9|TRBJ2-3|.|.
TGTGCCAGCAGCTCCGGACAGATCTTCACAGATACGCAGTATTTT
CASSSGQIFTDTQYF
>TRBV4-2|TRBJ1-1|.|.
TGTGCCAGCACCGCAGACAGGATGAATACTGAAGCTTTCTTT
CASTADRMNTEAFF
>TRBV5-1|TRBJ1-2|.|few
TGCGCCAGCAGCTTGTCTGGGGCTAGCTATGGCTACACCTTC
CASSLSGASYGYTF
>TRBV20-1|TRBJ2-5|TRBD1|.
TGCAGTGCTAGTTGGTCTCGGACAGGGATCGAGACCCAGTACTTC
CSASWSRTGIETQYF
>TRBV20-1|TRBJ2-5|.|.
TGCTTGATCAATTCTCGGGACATGGCTTCCGAGCGAACACAAGAGACCCAGTACTTC
CLINSRDMASERTQETQYF